Following are 28 T cell receptor beta chains from one sample sequenced in a study of T cell repertoires in cytomegalovirus infection. These receptors are not linked to any known antigen. TCRdb fed the reads into MiXCR, producing one record per CDR3 protein. The table shows approximately 910,000 distinct CDR3 sequences, with approximately 32% occurring only once. The specimen comprised cultured CD8+ T cells from PBMCs, sampled from culture after CMV antigen stimulation. Every receptor here comes from a human donor in good health (CMV status not recorded). Some clones in this sample may be carry-over from other donors' samples.

This sequence joins TRBV15 and TRBJ1-6; the D gene is possibly TRBD1 (5 bases). The CDR3 has 19 residues. CDR1 and CDR2 from the germline V gene are LNHNV and YYDKDF (reference sequence). Trimming pared 0 bases from V and 0 bases from J, leaving 15 bases between. As DNA, the CDR3 is TGTGCCACCAGCAGAGAGGGAGGAGGGGCGCGCTCCTATAATTCACCCCTCCACTTT. Translation: CATSREGGGARSYNSPLHF.

As concerns this clonotype: At one end, the junction sequence differs from germline, possibly due to a read error. The rearrangement joins TRBV19 to TRBJ2-3; 8 bases agree with TRBD1. The CDR3 contains 13 residues. CDR1 LNHDA and CDR2 SQIVND come from the germline V gene (reference sequence). In DNA form, the CDR3 reads TGTACCAGTATGGACAGGGTCCCAGATACGCAGTATTTT. It is translated as CTSMDRVPDTQYF.

This clonotype has just a few counts. The V and J genes are TRBV9 and TRBJ1-4; TRBD1 agrees at 11 bases. The CDR3 covers 17 residues. Trimming at V came to 3 bases and at J to 3 bases, leaving 7 bases not matched to a gene. Per the germline V gene, CDR1 is SGDLS and CDR2 is YYNGEE. CDR3 residues: CASSGRTGGSANEKLFF. CDR3 sequence (DNA): TGTGCCAGCAGCGGAAGGACAGGGGGCTCAGCTAATGAAAAACTGTTTTTT.

The chain couples TRBV12-3 or TRBV12-4 to TRBJ1-2; D gene ambiguous. The CDR3 length is 15 residues. V was trimmed by 3 bases and J by 4 bases, leaving 15 bases between them. CDR3 bases: TGTGCCAGCAGTTTCGGCAGGCCTCGGGTCTATGGCTACACCTTC. It yields the protein CASSFGRPRVYGYTF.

This clonotype was detected ten times or more. The rearrangement joins TRBV19 to TRBJ2-6; 7 bases map to TRBD2. The germline gives CDR1 LNHDA, CDR2 SQIVND (reference sequence). The CDR3 extends over 18 amino acids. V lost 5 bases, J lost 0 bases, and 10 bases stayed unmatched. CDR3 sequence reads: CASSANSREVSGANVLTF. CDR3 nucleotide sequence: TGTGCCAGTAGTGCCAATAGTCGGGAGGTCTCTGGGGCCAACGTCCTGACTTTC.

The table lists this clonotype with a few counts. The J gene is TRBJ1-1, the V gene TRBV5-1; the D gene is possibly TRBD1 (5 bases). Germline V lookup: CDR1 SGHRS, CDR2 YFSETQ. The CDR3 spans 14 residues. V was cut by 6 bases and J by 1 base, with 13 bases left in between. CDR3 bases: TGCGCCAGCACAACCTCGGGGCCGAACACTGAAGCTTTCTTT. It yields the protein CASTTSGPNTEAFF.

Of note for this clonotype: A much larger clone lies a single base off, so this may be a read error. DNA for the CDR3: TGTGCCAACAGCTTAGAGGCAGGGACAGATACGCAGTATTTT. Protein product: CANSLEAGTDTQYF. The chain joins TRBV7-2 to TRBJ2-3; TRBD1 is a possible D gene (5 bases). The germline gives CDR1 SGHTA, CDR2 FQGNSA. The CDR3 covers 14 residues.

The V gene is TRBV7-8, the J gene TRBJ2-3; D is unresolved. Germline V CDR1 and CDR2: SGHVS, FQNEAQ. The CDR3 consists of 13 residues. The V end was cut by 3 bases, the J end by 4 bases, with 8 bases between. CDR3 nucleotides: TGTGCCAGCAGCTTCCTAGGCGCAGATACGCAGTATTTT. It is translated as CASSFLGADTQYF.

J is TRBJ2-7 and V is TRBV5-6; a possible D gene is TRBD1 (6 bases). V lost 3 bases to trimming and J lost 3 bases, with 16 bases between them. The CDR3 is 15 residues long. From germline, CDR1 is SGHDT and CDR2 YYEEEE. CDR3 nucleotides: TGTGCCAGCAGCTCAGGTGACAGGCCCTACTACGAGCAGTACGTC. Its protein product is CASSSGDRPYYEQYV.

As for this clonotype: At one end the junction does not follow the germline gene, possibly because of a read error. J is TRBJ2-1 and V is TRBV19, with TRBD1 identical over 9 bases. The germline V gene encodes CDR1 LNHDA and CDR2 SQIVND (reference sequence). CDR3 size: 15 residues. The CDR3 reads CVSNQQGASYNEQFF. CDR3 nucleotides: TGTGTCAGTAACCAACAGGGGGCGTCCTACAATGAGCAGTTCTTC.

This clonotype was detected many times. The genes are TRBV7-8 and TRBJ1-2; D is possibly TRBD1 (6 bases). Trimming cost V 5 bases and J 5 bases, with 21 bases left between them. CDR1 SGHVS and CDR2 FQNEAQ come from the germline V gene. This CDR3 contains 16 residues. This CDR3 reads CASSPSGLDSTYGYTF. The CDR3, as DNA: TGTGCCAGCAGCCCCTCCGGCTTGGACAGCACATATGGCTACACCTTC.

This chain joins TRBV2 and TRBJ2-3; 11 positions agree with TRBD2. Trimming at V came to 8 bases and at J to 1 base, leaving 5 bases not matched to a gene. The CDR3 is 15 residues long. From germline, CDR1 is SNHLY and CDR2 FYNNEI. As DNA, the CDR3 is TGTGCCAGCGGAGGACTAGCGGGCCGCACAGATACGCAGTATTTT. It encodes CASGGLAGRTDTQYF.

This clonotype has just a few counts. The chain employs TRBV6-5 and TRBJ2-5; D is unresolved. CDR3 length equals 16 residues. CDR1 is MNHEY and CDR2 is SVGAGI in the germline V gene. V was shortened by 3 bases and J by 7 bases, with 21 bases between the two germline ends. DNA for the CDR3: TGTGCCAGCAGTTATTTGGGCCCTGTAACTCCGGGGACCCAGTACTTC. Translation: CASSYLGPVTPGTQYF.

This clonotype was counted a few times. The V call is TRBV6-1, the J call TRBJ2-2; D is perhaps TRBD2 (5 bases). This CDR3 spans 14 amino acids. CDR1 MNHNS and CDR2 SASEGT come from the germline V gene. The ends were cut back, 7 bases at V and 1 base at J, with 10 bases in the middle. The CDR3 nucleotides read TGTGCCAGCATGCCGGGGAAGAACACCGGGGAGCTGTTTTTT. Protein product: CASMPGKNTGELFF.

This clonotype was detected only a few times. The V and J genes are TRBV9 and TRBJ2-2, with D tentatively TRBD1 or TRBD2 (5 bases each). V was trimmed by 2 bases and J by 10 bases, leaving 6 bases between them. The CDR3 loop spans 11 amino acids. Germline CDR1 and CDR2: SGDLS and YYNGEE. In DNA form, the CDR3 reads TGTGCCAGCAGCGTGGGGACGGAGCTGTTTTTT. Encoded protein: CASSVGTELFF.

This clonotype was observed a few times. J is TRBJ2-7 and V is TRBV7-9; possible D gene TRBD1, 7 bases. There are 15 residues in the CDR3. The germline V gene encodes CDR1 SEHNR and CDR2 FQNEAQ (reference sequence). Between the trimmed V and J ends, which lost 0 bases and 3 bases, there was a span of 12 bases. The CDR3: CASSLAAGGGYEQYF. For the CDR3, the DNA is TGTGCCAGCAGCTTAGCGGCAGGGGGAGGCTACGAGCAGTACTTC.

V is TRBV20-1 and J is TRBJ1-2; possible D gene TRBD1, 5 bases. Germline V gene sequence: CDR1 DFQATT, CDR2 SNEGSKA (reference sequence). With 4 bases removed from V and 4 bases from J, the gap between germline ends came to 13 bases. The CDR3 covers 13 residues. CDR3 bases: TGCAGTGCTATGTTGCCAGGGATCTATGGCTACACCTTC. Residues: CSAMLPGIYGYTF.

The J gene is TRBJ1-1, the V gene TRBV6-5; D not resolved. V lost 2 bases to trimming and J lost 1 base, with 11 bases between them. This CDR3 region has 15 residues. Looked up from germline, CDR1 is MNHEY and CDR2 is SVGAGI. The CDR3 is CASSYGLVSNTEAFF. The CDR3 DNA reads TGTGCCAGCAGTTACGGTTTGGTGTCGAACACTGAAGCTTTCTTT.

The genes are TRBV6-2 or TRBV6-3 and TRBJ2-4; 9 bases align to TRBD1. CDR3 length: 14 amino acids. Per germline, CDR1 MNHEY and CDR2 SVGEGT. V lost 6 bases to trimming and J lost 7 bases; unmatched junction nucleotides: 7. The CDR3: CASRGQGKLNIQYF. In DNA, the CDR3 is TGTGCCAGCAGAGGACAGGGGAAGTTGAACATTCAGTACTTC.

The chain recombines TRBV24-1 with TRBJ2-2, with 7 nucleotides matching TRBD2. The CDR3 loop spans 18 amino acids. V shed 2 bases and J 5 bases; nucleotides not matched to a gene: 13. The germline CDR1 and CDR2 sequences are KGHDR and SFDVKD. CDR3 in DNA: TGTGCCACCAGTGATTCCCCCCCCCGGGGGGTATGGACCGGGGAGCTGTTTTTT. Translated: CATSDSPPRGVWTGELFF.

This chain joins TRBV2 and TRBJ1-4, with D tentatively TRBD1 (5 bases). Germline loops: CDR1 SNHLY, CDR2 FYNNEI. Trimming left V 3 bases short and J 3 bases short, with 14 bases between. The CDR3 has 16 amino acids. The CDR3 DNA is TGTGCCAGCAGTGACGGACATCCGACGGCTAATGAAAAACTGTTTTTT. Its translation is CASSDGHPTANEKLFF.

This chain joins TRBV5-1 and TRBJ1-5; possible D gene TRBD1, 5 bases. The CDR3 totals 13 residues. CDR1 SGHRS and CDR2 YFSETQ come from the germline V gene. V lost 0 bases and J lost 7, with 8 bases in between. CDR3 amino acids: CASSLGQFQPQHF. CDR3 bases: TGCGCCAGCAGCTTGGGACAGTTCCAGCCCCAGCATTTT.

This clonotype was detected a few times. The chain has TRBV25-1 and TRBJ2-1; D could derive from TRBD1 or TRBD2 (6 bases each). Germline CDR1 reads MGHDK; CDR2 reads SYGVNS. The CDR3 loop spans 16 amino acids. V lost 2 bases to trimming and J lost 4 bases, with 15 bases between them. The CDR3 is CASSEVRGARYNEQFF. The CDR3 DNA sequence: TGTGCCAGCAGTGAAGTTAGGGGGGCTCGGTACAATGAGCAGTTCTTC.

Only a few counts were recorded for this clonotype. The chain uses TRBV6-5 and TRBJ1-1, with D hard to call. The germline gives CDR1 MNHEY, CDR2 SVGAGI. This CDR3 is built from 18 residues. The V end was cut by 0 bases, the J end by 7 bases, with 24 bases between. The chain's CDR3 is CASSYSTPVRNLEGEAFF. CDR3 nucleotide sequence: TGTGCCAGCAGTTACTCGACGCCCGTTCGTAATTTGGAGGGTGAAGCTTTCTTT.

In this sample, this clonotype turned up many times. The chain uses TRBV7-6 and TRBJ2-1; the D gene is possibly TRBD1 (6 bases). Germline V lookup: CDR1 SGHVS, CDR2 FNYEAQ. The CDR3 runs 14 residues. Trimming took off 5 bases at V and 5 bases at J, with 13 bases between the two ends. In nucleotides, the CDR3 is TGTGCCAGCAGCCTGGCAGGGGAACACAATGAGCAGTTCTTC. The encoded protein is CASSLAGEHNEQFF.

The chain employs TRBV4-1 and TRBJ2-7; D possibly matches TRBD1 or TRBD2 (5 bases each). The CDR3 length is 16 residues. With 4 bases removed from V and 2 bases from J, the gap between germline ends came to 18 bases. CDR1 is MGHRA, CDR2 YSYEKL, per germline. The CDR3 sequence: CASSRVWDPEPYEQYF. The CDR3, as DNA: TGCGCCAGCAGCCGCGTCTGGGACCCCGAGCCCTACGAGCAGTACTTC.

The V gene is TRBV27, the J gene TRBJ1-2; 8 nucleotides align to TRBD1. Trimming removed 6 bases from V and 3 bases from J; junction bases left unmatched: 3. Germline loops: CDR1 MNHEY, CDR2 SMNVEV (reference sequence). CDR3 length equals 13 residues. The CDR3 DNA follows: TGTGCCAGCAGCGACAGGGGCTACTATGGCTACACCTTC. It yields the protein CASSDRGYYGYTF.

The sample holds a few counts of this clonotype. The rearrangement joins TRBV6-4 to TRBJ1-2; no reliable D call. The ends were cut back, 0 bases at V and 8 bases at J, with 10 bases in the middle. CDR3 size: 13 residues. The V gene's germline CDR1 is MRHNA and CDR2 SNTAGT. DNA for the CDR3: TGTGCCAGCAGTGACTCCTGGGGTGGCGGCTACACCTTC. Encoded protein: CASSDSWGGGYTF.